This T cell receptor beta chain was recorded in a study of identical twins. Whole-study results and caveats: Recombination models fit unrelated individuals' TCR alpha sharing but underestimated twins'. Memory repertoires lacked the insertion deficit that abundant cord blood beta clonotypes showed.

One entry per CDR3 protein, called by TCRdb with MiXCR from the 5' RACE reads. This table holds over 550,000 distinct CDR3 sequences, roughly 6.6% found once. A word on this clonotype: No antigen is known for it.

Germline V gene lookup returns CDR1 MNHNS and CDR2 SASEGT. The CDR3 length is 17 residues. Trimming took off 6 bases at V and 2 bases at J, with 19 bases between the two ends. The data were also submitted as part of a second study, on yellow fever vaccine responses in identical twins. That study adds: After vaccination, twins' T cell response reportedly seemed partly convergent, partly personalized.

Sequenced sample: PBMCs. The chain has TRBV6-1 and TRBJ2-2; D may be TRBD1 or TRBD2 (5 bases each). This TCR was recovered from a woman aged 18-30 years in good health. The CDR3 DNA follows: TGTGCCAGCAGCCCCCAGGGCGGCCGGGGAAACACCGGGGAGCTGTTTTTT. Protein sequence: CASSPQGGRGNTGELFF.